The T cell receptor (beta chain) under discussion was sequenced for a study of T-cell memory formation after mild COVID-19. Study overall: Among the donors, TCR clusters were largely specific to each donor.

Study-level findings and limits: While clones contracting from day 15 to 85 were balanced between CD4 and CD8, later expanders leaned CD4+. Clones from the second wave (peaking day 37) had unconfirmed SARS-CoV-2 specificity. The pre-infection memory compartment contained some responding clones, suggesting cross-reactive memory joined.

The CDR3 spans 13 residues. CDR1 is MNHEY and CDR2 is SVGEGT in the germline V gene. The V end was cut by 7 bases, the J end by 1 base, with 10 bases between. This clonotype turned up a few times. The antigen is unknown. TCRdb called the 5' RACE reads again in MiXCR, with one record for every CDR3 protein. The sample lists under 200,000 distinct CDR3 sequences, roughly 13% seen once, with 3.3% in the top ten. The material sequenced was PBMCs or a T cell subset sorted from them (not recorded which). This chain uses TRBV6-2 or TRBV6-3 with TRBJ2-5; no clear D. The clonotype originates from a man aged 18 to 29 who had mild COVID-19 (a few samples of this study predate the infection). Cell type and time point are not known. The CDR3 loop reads CASTPLGQETQYF. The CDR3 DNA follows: TGTGCCAGCACCCCTTTGGGCCAAGAGACCCAGTACTTC.